This entry is about one TCR beta chain. The data were taken from a study of control samples from healthy donors and cancer patients. TCRdb's copy holds only in-frame clones and misses some; the assay was immunoSEQ multiplex PCR. The sample yields some 120,000 clones, approximately 90% seen once. Trimming cost V 1 base and J 2 bases, with 12 bases left between them. This CDR3 region has 16 residues. Germline CDR1 MGHRA, CDR2 YSYEKL. The sequence derives from a man aged 18 to 30 in good health. Source material: blood. The V gene is TRBV4-1, the J gene TRBJ1-5; no clear D gene. In DNA, the CDR3 is TGCGCCAGCAGCCAAGGAACCCCTAAGGGCAATCAGCCCCAGCATTTT. Translating gives CASSQGTPKGNQPQHF.